This TCR beta chain comes out of a study of T cells in Graves' hyperthyroidism and ophthalmopathy. Across the whole study: It was at initial diagnosis, before any treatment, that peripheral blood was collected.

With regard to this clonotype: What it binds is not known.

Whole-study results and caveats: A model of 13 V-J pairs discriminated ophthalmopathy from stable hyperthyroidism.

Patients aged 18 to 65 had newly diagnosed hyperthyroidism of under 2 months' duration. Each diagnosis was grounded in clinical symptoms, serum thyroxine and TRAb, thyroid ultrasound, and orbital computed tomography. There were TCR beta CDR3 regions amplified from RNA transcripts. The HTBI primer set was used in a first-round RT-PCR of the TCR CDR3. In TCRdb, the multiplex PCR reads were re-called with MiXCR into one record per CDR3 protein. The data contain more than 500,000 distinct CDR3 sequences, around 15% of them singletons. With 6 bases removed from V and 4 bases from J, the gap between germline ends came to 16 bases. The CDR3 totals 15 residues. The germline CDR1 and CDR2 sequences are ENHRY and SYGVKD.

The sequencing input was blood. This clonotype was sampled from a woman aged 40 to 49 with Graves' hyperthyroidism. This chain connects TRBV10-3 to TRBJ1-5; D possibly corresponds to TRBD1 (5 bases). CDR3 nucleotides: TGTGCCATCAGCCCGGGGGGGGTAGGAAATCAGCCCCAGCATTTT. This codes for CAISPGGVGNQPQHF.